This T cell receptor (beta chain) was recovered during a study of blood T cell repertoires in COVID-19. Background on the study: The analysed material was cDNA or gDNA that came from T cells, B-cell-depleted T cells, or PBMCs.

Between the trimmed V and J ends, which lost 4 bases and 8 bases, there was a span of 14 bases. The CDR3 extends over 13 amino acids. Participants, 18 to 89 years old, spanned some 23 US areas. Original data processing: How many nucleated cells were present was estimated from reference gene primer amplification. Produced via immunoSEQ multiplex PCR; TCRdb's table is partial and in-frame only. V, J and clone size reflect that table, while D and trimming were determined from the DNA. Of about 160,000 clones in the sample, 81% were seen once. This TCR derives from a woman in her 40s with acute COVID-19. The chain recombines TRBV12-3 or TRBV12-4 with TRBJ1-1; D gene ambiguous. The material sequenced was PBMCs or T cells enriched from blood (not recorded which). Written as DNA, the CDR3 is TGTGCCAGCAGTTATTATATGGCGGAAGAAGCTTTCTTT. It yields the protein CASSYYMAEEAFF.